This entry lists 5 T cell receptor beta chains sequenced from one sample in a study of blood T cell repertoires in COVID-19. This table comes from immunoSEQ multiplex PCR, and its TCRdb copy is limited to in-frame clones, with some not included. The table lists roughly 670,000 clones, more than 80% of them singletons, with approximately 0.3% in the top ten. The specimen was peripheral blood. The receptors stem from a woman aged 18-29 years with acute or convalescent COVID-19.

The rearrangement uses TRBV7-2 and TRBJ2-7, with 14 bases identical to TRBD2. Germline V gene sequence: CDR1 SGHTA, CDR2 FQGNSA. This CDR3 contains 18 residues. With V trimmed by 2 bases and J by 2 bases, 8 bases remained unmatched. In DNA form, the CDR3 reads TGTGCCAGCAGCTTATTTCTGGGGACTAGCGGGAGTGCCTACGAGCAGTACTTC. Amino acids: CASSLFLGTSGSAYEQYF.

The V and J genes are TRBV11-2 and TRBJ1-1, with D perhaps TRBD1 (5 bases). This CDR3 region has 13 residues. The V and J ends lost 3 bases and 5 bases respectively, with 10 bases between them. From germline, CDR1 is SGHAT and CDR2 FQNNGV. In nucleotides, the CDR3 is TGTGCCAGCAGCTTTGCAGGGCGTACTGAAGCTTTCTTT. Translated, it gives CASSFAGRTEAFF.

The chain has TRBV7-9 and TRBJ1-1; perhaps TRBD1 as D (6 bases). Deletions cut 4 bases from V and 6 bases from J, with 15 bases between. There are 14 residues in the CDR3. Germline V gene sequence: CDR1 SEHNR, CDR2 FQNEAQ (reference sequence). The CDR3 region is CASSSGWTESEAFF. The CDR3 DNA follows: TGTGCCAGCAGCTCCGGGTGGACAGAATCTGAAGCTTTCTTT.

J is TRBJ2-3 and V is TRBV23-1; perhaps TRBD1 as D (5 bases). TRBV23-1 counts as an open reading frame of uncertain function. This CDR3 region has 14 residues. V was pared by 10 bases and J by 0 bases, with 14 bases between. The CDR3 DNA follows: TGCGCCATCCTAAGACAGACTAGCACAGATACGCAGTATTTT. As protein: CAILRQTSTDTQYF.

The CDR3 bases are TGTGCCAGCAGTGAAGGGGACAGGGGACGGTGGGGCTACACCTTC. This encodes CASSEGDRGRWGYTF. The V call is TRBV6-1, the J call TRBJ1-2; 10 nucleotides align to TRBD1. Germline assignment: CDR1 MNHNS and CDR2 SASEGT. The CDR3 length is 15 residues. V lost 1 base and J lost 8; bases outside the gene matches: 7.